The T cell receptor (beta chain) under discussion was sequenced for a study of radiotherapy plus CTLA-4 blockade in lung cancer. Ipilimumab CTLA-4 blockade and focal radiation were given to patients with chemo-refractory metastatic non-small-cell lung cancer. Study-level findings and limits: Peripheral blood showed expansion of tumor-derived TCR clones after radiotherapy and ipilimumab. Early clonal dynamics of blood T cells, together with interferon-beta, were reported as the best response predictor.

Details on this clone: Its antigen is as yet unknown.

Sequencing used immunoSEQ multiplex PCR; TCRdb keeps in-frame clones, though not all of them. The sample lists roughly 80,000 clones, around 79% occurring once. This sequence originates from a human donor with non-small cell lung cancer who had a partial response to radiotherapy plus ipilimumab. Some clones in this sample may be carry-over from other donors' samples. The sequences come from peripheral blood, collected from a patient treated with radiotherapy plus ipilimumab.

CDR3 amino acids: CATSRDEGDLYQETQYF. CDR3 nucleotides: TGTGCCACCAGCAGAGATGAGGGGGATCTGTACCAAGAGACCCAGTACTTC. The genes are TRBV15 and TRBJ2-5; tentative D call: TRBD1 (6 bases). CDR1 is LNHNV and CDR2 is YYDKDF in the germline V gene (reference sequence). The CDR3 sequence is 17 residues long. V was pared by 0 bases and J by 0 bases, with 14 bases between.